The subject of this entry is one T cell receptor beta chain. This specimen comes from a study of blood T cell repertoires in COVID-19. Looking at the study overall: Samples taken during acute and convalescent COVID-19 were collected in the United States, Italy and Spain. The analysed material was cDNA or gDNA that came from T cells, B-cell-depleted T cells, or PBMCs.

V was pared by 2 bases and J by 1 base, with 0 bases of the junction left unmatched. Germline V gene lookup returns CDR1 KGHSH and CDR2 LQKENI. This CDR3 comprises 15 residues. In the source study's methods: Amplification of reference gene primers provided the estimated nucleated cell counts. Some clones are missing from TCRdb's copy, which holds only in-frame ones; the method was immunoSEQ multiplex PCR. V and J calls and clone size are given by that table; D and trimming were obtained from the DNA. The sample includes 130,000 to 150,000 clones, approximately 87% seen only once; the top ten take 1% to 1.5%.

J is TRBJ2-1 and V is TRBV18, with 9 nucleotides matching TRBD2. Sequenced input: PBMCs or T cells enriched from blood (not recorded which). The TCR was taken from a woman younger than 45 with acute COVID-19. CDR3 coding DNA: TGTGCCAGCTCACCAGGACTAGCGTCCTACAATGAGCAGTTCTTC. As protein: CASSPGLASYNEQFF.